Sequencing of this T cell receptor beta chain was carried out in a study of T cell repertoires in cytomegalovirus infection. Study in general: Shared public TCR beta signatures pointed to both CMV infection and a matching HLA type.

To note about this clonotype: Its cognate antigen is unknown.

Findings and limits, study-wide: Cumulative frequency of public TCR beta families picked out carriers of CMV plus the relevant HLA. The study found HLA-C-restricted CMV-specific TCR beta clonotypes dominating the ex vivo response.

In TCRdb, the reads were re-called with MiXCR into one record per CDR3 protein. The table has 310,000 or so distinct CDR3 sequences, about 26% seen once. The specimen was PBMCs. This TCR came from a human donor in good health (CMV status not recorded). Some clones in this sample may be carry-over from other donors' samples.

The CDR3 sequence is CASSLVPSSGYNEQFF. The CDR3 DNA sequence: TGTGCCAGCAGCTTAGTCCCCTCGTCAGGTTACAATGAGCAGTTCTTC. The chain couples TRBV7-3 to TRBJ2-1; D is undetermined. Germline loops: CDR1 SGHTA, CDR2 FQGTGA. The CDR3 spans 16 residues. The germline V and J ends were trimmed by 2 bases and 4 bases, with 15 bases remaining between them.